Below, 28 T cell receptor beta chains from the same sample are listed, as sequenced in a study of blood T cell repertoires in COVID-19. TCRdb's copy holds only in-frame clones and misses some; the assay was immunoSEQ multiplex PCR. The sample has over 150,000 clones; approximately 86% are singletons. Sequenced sample: peripheral blood. These receptors were obtained from a man between 45 and 60 years old with active or convalescent COVID-19.

Only a few counts were recorded for this clone. This sequence joins TRBV21-1 and TRBJ2-7; TRBD1 reflects the table's D call only, with no check against the DNA. TRBV21-1 is an annotated pseudogene. The CDR3 loop spans 16 amino acids. Here the CDR3 DNA reads TGTGCCAGCAGCAAAGTAGGGACAGTTCTAATCCACGAGCAGTACTTC. Its protein product is CASSKVGTVLIHEQYF.

This rearrangement joins TRBV7-2 to TRBJ2-3; D is possibly TRBD2 (6 bases). V lost 0 bases, J lost 0 bases, and 10 bases lay in between. The CDR3 totals 16 residues. Germline CDR1 reads SGHTA; CDR2 reads FQGNSA. CDR3 coding DNA: TGTGCCAGCAGCTTAGCTAGCGGTAGAAGCACAGATACGCAGTATTTT. Protein: CASSLASGRSTDTQYF.

The chain joins TRBV5-4 to TRBJ2-7; 10 bases match TRBD2. Germline values: CDR1 SGHNT, CDR2 YYREEE (reference sequence). The ends lost 0 bases at V and 4 bases at J; junction bases unmatched: 7. CDR3 length: 16 amino acids. CDR3 nucleotides: TGTGCCAGCAGCTTGGGAAGCGGGAGGGCCGGGTACGAGCAGTACTTC. This sequence encodes CASSLGSGRAGYEQYF.

V is TRBV12-3 or TRBV12-4 and J is TRBJ2-3; D is ambiguous. V was pared by 6 bases and J by 2 bases, with 9 bases between. The length of the CDR3 is 13 residues. This CDR3 is CASSLLITDTQYF. For the CDR3, the DNA is TGTGCCAGCAGCTTACTTATCACAGATACGCAGTATTTT.

V is TRBV19 and J is TRBJ2-7, with no clear D. V gave up 6 bases and J gave up 0 bases, with 12 bases separating them. This CDR3 contains 14 residues. Per germline, CDR1 LNHDA and CDR2 SQIVND (reference sequence). The CDR3 sequence: CASRSQVSSYEQYF. Written as DNA, the CDR3 is TGTGCCAGTAGAAGCCAGGTTAGCTCCTACGAGCAGTACTTC.

The chain has TRBV10-3 and TRBJ2-5; 9 bases are a match to TRBD1. Looked up from germline, CDR1 is ENHRY and CDR2 is SYGVKD. The CDR3 spans 13 residues. Germline trimming cut 10 bases from V and 1 base from J; bases unmatched to any gene: 4. CDR3 bases: TGTGCCAGCCGGGACAGGGCCCAAGAGACCCAGTACTTC. Its translation is CASRDRAQETQYF.

The rearrangement joins TRBV9 to TRBJ2-2; 11 bases map to TRBD1. The V gene's germline CDR1 is SGDLS and CDR2 YYNGEE. Trimming cost V 4 bases and J 6 bases; bases outside gene matches: 5. This CDR3 spans 15 amino acids. The chain's CDR3 is CASSQGQGGSGELFF. The CDR3 DNA reads TGTGCCAGCAGCCAGGGACAGGGGGGTTCCGGGGAGCTGTTTTTT.

A few counts support this clone. The V call is TRBV13, the J call TRBJ1-1; no clear D. The germline V gene has CDR1 PRHDT and CDR2 FYEKMQ (reference sequence). The length of the CDR3 is 16 residues. The V end was cut by 5 bases, the J end by 5 bases, with 21 bases between. In nucleotides, the CDR3 is TGTGCCAGCAGCCAACGGGTCGCAGGAGGTTGGACTGAAGCTTTCTTT. It yields the protein CASSQRVAGGWTEAFF.

The chain carries TRBV7-6 and TRBJ1-2, with 9 bases aligning to TRBD1. V shed 1 base and J 2 bases; nucleotides not matched to a gene: 2. Germline lookup yields CDR1 SGHVS and CDR2 FNYEAQ. The CDR3 length is 15 residues. Here the CDR3 DNA reads TGTGCCAGCAGCTTAGTCACAGGGGGCAACTATGGCTACACCTTC. It translates to CASSLVTGGNYGYTF. The full variable domain, completed using reference TRBV7-6 and TRBJ1-2, is GAGVSQSPRYKVTKRGQDVALRCDPISGHVSLYWYRQALGQGPEFLTYFNYEAQQDKSGLPNDRFSAERPEGSISTLTIQRTEQRDSAMYRCASSLVTGGNYGYTFGSGTRLTVV.

This sequence joins TRBV7-9 and TRBJ2-5; 9 bases align to TRBD1. Germline assignment: CDR1 SEHNR and CDR2 FQNEAQ (reference sequence). J gave up 3 bases and V 5 bases, and 7 bases lay outside the gene matches. The CDR3 consists of 15 residues. CDR3 in amino acids: CASSPGQGRKETQYF. CDR3 nucleotides: TGTGCCAGCAGCCCTGGACAGGGGCGGAAAGAGACCCAGTACTTC.

The rearrangement uses TRBV6-5 and TRBJ1-2; D may be TRBD1 (5 bases). The CDR3 is 15 residues long. V was cut by 4 bases and J by 5 bases, with 17 bases left in between. Germline assignment: CDR1 MNHEY and CDR2 SVGAGI. The CDR3 reads CASSLGTGSWYGYTF. DNA of the CDR3: TGTGCCAGCAGTTTGGGAACAGGATCGTGGTATGGCTACACCTTC.

This chain uses TRBV5-1 with TRBJ2-7; 9 nucleotides agree with TRBD2. The germline CDR1 and CDR2 sequences are SGHRS and YFSETQ. J lost 3 bases, V lost 2 bases, and 9 bases had no gene match. The CDR3 runs 16 residues. The CDR3 DNA reads as TGCGCCAGCAGCTTTATCCTAGCGGGAACCTACTACGAGCAGTACTTC. Translated: CASSFILAGTYYEQYF.

J is TRBJ1-2 and V is TRBV6-5, with TRBD1 matching over 10 bases. CDR1 and CDR2 from the germline V gene are MNHEY and SVGAGI. V dropped 7 bases and J dropped 8; count of bases not matched to a gene: 13. The CDR3 length is 15 residues. The CDR3 protein is CASTYFPDRGKGYTF. CDR3 sequence (DNA): TGTGCCAGCACCTATTTCCCGGACAGGGGGAAGGGCTACACCTTC.

This chain joins TRBV15 and TRBJ1-1; D call uncertain. The CDR3 has 16 residues. V was clipped by 0 bases and J by 0 bases, with 11 bases between them. The germline V gene encodes CDR1 LNHNV and CDR2 YYDKDF (reference sequence). This chain's CDR3 is CATSRDLGNLNTEAFF. CDR3 in DNA: TGTGCCACCAGCAGAGATCTCGGGAATTTGAACACTGAAGCTTTCTTT.

The chain carries TRBV28 and TRBJ1-5; 12 positions agree with TRBD1. This CDR3 contains 14 residues. The J segment lost 10 bases and the V segment lost 5 bases, leaving 6 bases of the junction unmatched. CDR1 is MDHEN and CDR2 is SYDVKM in the germline V gene. The DNA for the CDR3 is TGTGCCAGCAGTACGGGACAGGGGGCAAAACCCCAGCATTTT. It encodes CASSTGQGAKPQHF.

This clone was detected a few times. The V gene is TRBV4-2, the J gene TRBJ1-6, with D possibly being TRBD1 (5 bases). There are 17 residues in the CDR3. V lost 0 bases and J lost 0, with 9 bases in between. Germline V gene data show CDR1 as LGHNA and CDR2 as YNFKEQ. The CDR3 DNA reads as TGTGCCAGCAGCCAAGAACAGGCGAGCTCCTATAATTCACCCCTCCACTTT. This gives the protein CASSQEQASSYNSPLHF.

V is TRBV6-5 and J is TRBJ1-4; 9 nucleotides align to TRBD1. This CDR3 has 15 amino acids. After removal of 5 bases from V and 3 bases from J, the junction contained 4 bases not matched to a gene. Per the germline V gene, CDR1 is MNHEY and CDR2 is SVGAGI. The CDR3 DNA reads TGTGCCAGCAGTAGGGACAGGGACCCTAATGAAAAACTGTTTTTT. It specifies CASSRDRDPNEKLFF.

This chain links TRBV28 with TRBJ2-1, with TRBD2 matching over 9 bases. The germline V gene has CDR1 MDHEN and CDR2 SYDVKM. This CDR3 is built from 16 residues. CDR3 residues: CATSGVVRMSYNEQFF. In DNA form, the CDR3 reads TGTGCGACTAGCGGAGTGGTTAGGATGTCCTACAATGAGCAGTTCTTC.

V and J are TRBV19 and TRBJ2-7; 8 nucleotides agree with TRBD2. This CDR3 comprises 13 residues. The ends lost 5 bases at V and 5 bases at J; junction bases unmatched: 5. CDR1 is LNHDA, CDR2 SQIVND, per germline (reference sequence). The CDR3 sequence is CASSPSGSHEQYF. CDR3 DNA sequence: TGTGCCAGTAGTCCCAGCGGGAGCCACGAGCAGTACTTC.

The CDR3 DNA follows: TGTGCCTGGAGTCGAGCGGGAGGGCCCTCGGATACGCAGTATTTT. This encodes CAWSRAGGPSDTQYF. V is TRBV30 and J is TRBJ2-3; TRBD2 matches at 10 bases. There are 15 residues in the CDR3. Germline lookup yields CDR1 GTSNPN and CDR2 SVGIG (reference sequence). V was clipped by 2 bases and J by 6 bases; unmatched bases: 8.

This rearrangement joins TRBV7-9 to TRBJ2-7, with a weak D call TRBD1 (5 bases). Per germline, CDR1 SEHNR and CDR2 FQNEAQ (reference sequence). The CDR3 is made up of 12 amino acids. Trimming pared 5 bases from V and 3 bases from J, leaving 8 bases between. CDR3 sequence: CASSLTDYEQYF. The CDR3 nucleotides read TGTGCCAGCAGCCTGACAGACTACGAGCAGTACTTC.

The chain couples TRBV7-2 to TRBJ2-4; weak D call: TRBD1 (6 bases). CDR1 SGHTA and CDR2 FQGNSA come from the germline V gene. V lost 4 bases and J 6 bases, leaving 19 bases between the germline ends. CDR3 length: 16 residues. CDR3 DNA: TGTGCCAGCAGCTCGACGGTGCAGGGGCTAGGAAACATTCAGTACTTC. Translating it yields CASSSTVQGLGNIQYF.

Concerning this clone: The same CDR3 also results from other DNA sequences found in this sample. J is TRBJ2-7 and V is TRBV19; 9 bases match TRBD2. V shed 6 bases and J 4 bases; nucleotides not matched to a gene: 7. In germline, CDR1 is LNHDA, CDR2 SQIVND (reference sequence). The length of the CDR3 is 14 residues. CDR3 sequence: CASSPAGGPYEQYF. The CDR3 region has the DNA TGTGCCAGTAGCCCCGCGGGAGGGCCGTACGAGCAGTACTTC.

V is TRBV6-2 or TRBV6-3 and J is TRBJ2-5; TRBD1 aligns across 7 bases. The CDR3 consists of 14 residues. Germline CDR1 and CDR2: MNHEY and SVGEGT. Trimming took 5 bases from V and 1 from J; bases not matched to a gene: 4. CDR3 DNA: TGTGCCAGCAGTCGGGACAGATTCCAAGAGACCCAGTACTTC. Translated, it gives CASSRDRFQETQYF.

The genes are TRBV25-1 and TRBJ1-6, with TRBD1 matching 10 bases. Germline V CDR1 and CDR2: MGHDK, SYGVNS. Trimming took 6 bases from V and 7 from J; bases not matched to a gene: 3. The CDR3 is 14 amino acids. CDR3 DNA: TGTGCCAGCAGAAGGGGACAGGGGAATTCACCCCTCCACTTT. The encoded protein is CASRRGQGNSPLHF.

V usage is TRBV5-4 and J usage is TRBJ2-7; TRBD2 aligns across 9 bases. Germline CDR1 is SGHNT and CDR2 is YYREEE (reference sequence). There are 14 residues in the CDR3. The V segment lost 2 bases and the J segment 2 bases; nucleotides outside the gene matches: 2. The CDR3 loop is CASSFSGSAYEQYF. The CDR3, as DNA: TGTGCCAGCAGCTTTAGCGGGAGTGCCTACGAGCAGTACTTC. Full variable domain (missing parts from reference TRBV5-4 and TRBJ2-7): ETGVTQSPTHLIKTRGQQVTLRCSSQSGHNTVSWYQQALGQGPQFIFQYYREEENGRGNFPPRFSGLQFPNYSSELNVNALELDDSALYLCASSFSGSAYEQYFGPGTRLTVT.

The CDR3 is CASSFVGGQGLGQFF. For the CDR3, the DNA is TGTGCCAGCAGTTTCGTAGGCGGACAGGGACTTGGGCAGTTCTTC. The V and J genes are TRBV6-5 and TRBJ2-1, with 8 bases fitting TRBD1. The CDR3 is 15 amino acids. J gave up 12 bases and V 4 bases, and 14 bases lay outside the gene matches. Germline V gene data show CDR1 as MNHEY and CDR2 as SVGAGI.

V gene TRBV6-4 combines with J gene TRBJ1-2, with D possibly matching TRBD1 (5 bases). V lost 3 bases and J lost 4, with 15 bases in between. Germline lookup yields CDR1 MRHNA and CDR2 SNTAGT. The CDR3 sequence is 15 residues long. The CDR3 region has the DNA TGTGCCAGCAGTGAGAGTAATCAGGGAATCTATGGCTACACCTTC. It is translated as CASSESNQGIYGYTF.